The clone carrying this T cell receptor (beta chain) was counted only a few times. The antigen remains unidentified. These data belong to a study of T-cell reconstitution after alpha-beta-depleted transplantation in children. Study conclusions and caveats: After transplant, at about two months, alpha-beta T cells were reportedly derived from several hundred expanded graft clones. Some patients' high day-60 TCRbeta diversity was attributed to recipient cells surviving conditioning.

Unique molecular identifiers were incorporated into the prepared TCRbeta library. TCRdb re-derived calls from the PCR reads in MiXCR, one entry per CDR3 protein. The sample shows around 490,000 distinct CDR3 sequences, roughly an eighth of them seen only once. The sequence was obtained from a female patient aged 2 to 10 who had a stem cell transplant for aplastic anemia, so the T cells may come from the graft donor. Sequencing was performed on PBMCs, mostly from graft donor cells, taken 180 days after TCRalphabeta/CD19-depleted stem cell transplant.

This CDR3 reads CSVEDSEGGGYTF. The CDR3 bases are TGCAGCGTTGAAGATAGTGAAGGTGGAGGCTACACCTTC. The V call is TRBV29-1, the J call TRBJ1-2; D is undetermined. Per germline, CDR1 SQVTM and CDR2 ANQGSEA. The CDR3 is 13 residues long. Trimming removed 0 bases from V and 8 bases from J, with 13 bases in between.